This entry lists 20 T cell receptor beta chains sequenced from one sample in a study of blood T cells in healthy people across ages. For the second PCR, which ran for roughly 7 to 11 cycles, a sample-barcoded 5' primer and a J-beta primer mix were used. MiXCR, run by TCRdb on the 5' RACE reads, gives a single entry per CDR3 protein. This table holds under 1 million distinct CDR3 sequences, around 45% found once. The material sequenced was blood. The receptors here all came from a man aged 55 to 70 in good health.

The chain carries TRBV6-5 and TRBJ2-1; 12 bases agree with TRBD2. The V and J ends lost 4 bases and 7 bases, in that order; junction bases with no gene match: 8. The CDR3 length is 16 residues. Germline CDR1 MNHEY, CDR2 SVGAGI. Written as DNA, the CDR3 is TGTGCCAGCAGTTCCTCGACTAGCGGGGGATGGAATGAGCAGTTCTTC. The encoded protein is CASSSSTSGGWNEQFF.

The chain joins TRBV6-2 or TRBV6-3 to TRBJ2-1, with 7 bases lining up with TRBD2. This CDR3 has 15 residues. Germline CDR1 is MNHEY and CDR2 is SVGEGT. J was trimmed by 0 bases and V by 7 bases; bases with no gene match: 6. The DNA for the CDR3 is TGTGCCAGCAAGATCGGGGGGACCTCCTACAATGAGCAGTTCTTC. It is translated as CASKIGGTSYNEQFF.

V gene TRBV5-1 combines with J gene TRBJ2-5; a possible D gene is TRBD1 (5 bases). The germline CDR1 and CDR2 sequences are SGHRS and YFSETQ. V lost 7 bases and J 4 bases, leaving 14 bases between the germline ends. This CDR3 comprises 13 residues. For the CDR3, the DNA is TGCGCCAGCCGGTCAGGGAATTTAGAGACCCAGTACTTC. This gives the protein CASRSGNLETQYF.

The V and J genes are TRBV2 and TRBJ2-7; 10 nucleotides agree with TRBD1. The CDR3 is 16 residues long. V gave up 5 bases and J gave up 3 bases; unmatched junction bases: 10. From germline, CDR1 is SNHLY and CDR2 FYNNEI. CDR3 amino acids: CASSPRRGTGDYEQYF. CDR3 in DNA: TGTGCCAGCAGTCCAAGAAGGGGGACAGGGGACTACGAGCAGTACTTC.

This clonotype has only a few counts. The V and J genes are TRBV7-8 and TRBJ1-4, with 8 bases identical to TRBD1. V lost 5 bases, J lost 8 bases, and 7 bases stayed unmatched. This CDR3 contains 14 residues. Germline values: CDR1 SGHVS, CDR2 FQNEAQ. CDR3 loop: CASSPSDRGEKLFF. CDR3 nucleotides: TGTGCCAGCAGCCCCTCCGACAGGGGAGAAAAACTGTTTTTT.

The chain joins TRBV24-1 to TRBJ2-1; the D is unclear. The CDR3 is 13 amino acids. The V gene's germline CDR1 is KGHDR and CDR2 SFDVKD. Trimming cost V 4 bases and J 4 bases, with 7 bases left between them. The CDR3 protein is CATSDSIYNEQFF. CDR3 bases: TGTGCCACCAGTGACTCAATTTACAATGAGCAGTTCTTC.

This clonotype was counted ten times or more. This chain links TRBV5-1 with TRBJ1-2, with TRBD1 matching over 10 bases. This CDR3 comprises 15 residues. Germline lookup yields CDR1 SGHRS and CDR2 YFSETQ. The trim removed 4 bases at V and 2 bases at J, leaving 5 bases unmatched. CDR3: CASSVGGQGNYGYTF. The CDR3 DNA follows: TGCGCCAGCAGCGTCGGGGGACAGGGGAACTATGGCTACACCTTC.

This clonotype came up many times. The rearrangement joins TRBV7-9 to TRBJ2-6; either TRBD1 or TRBD2 may fit D (5 bases each). CDR1 is SEHNR, CDR2 FQNEAQ, per germline (reference sequence). The CDR3 length is 14 residues. Trimming took 8 bases from V and 7 from J, leaving 15 bases between them. The CDR3 protein is CASGTGYDANVLTF. CDR3 DNA sequence: TGTGCCAGCGGGACGGGTTACGACGCCAACGTCCTGACTTTC.

The chain uses TRBV6-5 and TRBJ2-1, with D unresolved. V was cut by 5 bases and J by 2 bases, with 7 bases left in between. The germline CDR1 and CDR2 sequences are MNHEY and SVGAGI. CDR3 length: 13 residues. The CDR3 loop is CASSGRPYNEQFF. As DNA, the CDR3 is TGTGCCAGCAGTGGCAGGCCCTACAATGAGCAGTTCTTC.

About this clonotype: This may arise from a read error, as a much more abundant clone is one base away. This chain joins TRBV27 and TRBJ2-1; 8 bases line up with TRBD2. This CDR3 has 13 residues. Germline V CDR1 and CDR2: MNHEY, SMNVEV (reference sequence). V gave up 5 bases and J gave up 9 bases; unmatched junction bases: 6. The CDR3 DNA sequence: TGTGCCAGCAGTGCGACTAGCGCCGCTGAGCAGTTCTTC. Encoded protein: CASSATSAAEQFF.

About this clonotype itself: The junction does not match germline at one end; this may be a read error. This rearrangement joins TRBV7-7 to TRBJ2-5; TRBD1 matches at 8 bases. The CDR3 runs to 15 residues. Germline CDR1 SSHAT, CDR2 FNYEAQ (reference sequence). The CDR3: CASSQEPGQAETQYF. The CDR3 DNA sequence: TGTGCTAGCAGCCAAGAACCGGGACAGGCAGAGACCCAGTACTTC.

As DNA, the CDR3 is TGTGCCAGCAGTGCCCGGACAGAGAAAAACATTCAGTACTTC. Translated, it gives CASSARTEKNIQYF. The chain combines TRBV2 with TRBJ2-4, with a tentative D call TRBD1 (6 bases). Trimming cost V 4 bases and J 4 bases, with 11 bases left between them. This CDR3 is 14 amino acids long. In germline, CDR1 is SNHLY, CDR2 FYNNEI.

In its sample, this clonotype was seen a few times. The chain links TRBV10-3 to TRBJ2-7; TRBD1 agrees at 7 bases. The CDR3 has 16 residues. CDR1 and CDR2 from the germline V gene are ENHRY and SYGVKD. Losses at the gene ends were 2 bases for V and 0 bases for J; bases not matched to a gene: 7. The CDR3 reads CAISESGTESSYEQYF. The CDR3 region has the DNA TGTGCCATCAGTGAGAGTGGGACAGAGAGCTCCTACGAGCAGTACTTC.

The chain joins TRBV28 to TRBJ1-5; no clear D gene. This CDR3 spans 14 amino acids. V was clipped by 6 bases and J by 0 bases, with 9 bases between them. Germline CDR1 MDHEN, CDR2 SYDVKM. DNA of the CDR3: TGTGCCAGCAGGGAAGGCTATAGCAATCAGCCCCAGCATTTT. Amino acids: CASREGYSNQPQHF.

This clonotype was seen more than once but under ten times. CDR3: CASSYRQVYMNTEAFF. For the CDR3, the DNA is TGTGCCAGCAGTTACCGCCAGGTATACATGAACACTGAAGCTTTCTTT. The chain is built from TRBV6-2 or TRBV6-3 and TRBJ1-1; the D is unclear. Germline V CDR1 and CDR2: MNHEY, SVGEGT. This CDR3 contains 16 residues. Trimming cost V 2 bases and J 0 bases, with 13 bases left between them.

The chain uses TRBV9 and TRBJ2-1, with D perhaps TRBD2 (7 bases). Trimming cost V 7 bases and J 7 bases, with 21 bases left between them. CDR3 size: 15 residues. The germline gives CDR1 SGDLS, CDR2 YYNGEE. The CDR3 DNA reads as TGTGCCAGCTCTGGACGGGGGGCCACGCGGAATGAGCAGTTCTTC. Encoded protein: CASSGRGATRNEQFF.

Only one count was recorded for this clonotype. The genes are TRBV12-3 or TRBV12-4 and TRBJ1-4; a weak D match, TRBD1 (5 bases). Trimming stripped 8 bases from V and 0 bases from J, with 7 bases between. This CDR3 contains 13 residues. The CDR3 protein is CASGGTTNEKLFF. The CDR3 coding sequence is TGTGCCAGCGGGGGAACAACTAATGAAAAACTGTTTTTT.

In its sample, this clonotype was seen a few times. This sequence joins TRBV29-1 and TRBJ2-7; D is unresolved. This CDR3 spans 14 amino acids. Trimming stripped 5 bases from V and 1 base from J, with 15 bases between. Looked up from germline, CDR1 is SQVTM and CDR2 is ANQGSEA. This CDR3 is CSVSWRTDSYEQYF. The CDR3 DNA sequence: TGCAGCGTTTCTTGGCGGACCGATTCCTACGAGCAGTACTTC.

As concerns this clonotype: This sequence may be a read error, since a much larger clone differs from it by one base. This rearrangement joins TRBV4-3 to TRBJ2-7; no reliable D call. Germline CDR1 and CDR2: LGHNA and YSLEER. The CDR3 consists of 14 residues. The CDR3 DNA follows: TGCGCCAGCAACCAAGATGTCGGTAGCTACGAGCAGTACTTC. As protein: CASNQDVGSYEQYF.

This clonotype was found a few times. This chain joins TRBV11-2 and TRBJ2-5; possible D gene TRBD2, 7 bases. CDR3 length equals 16 residues. CDR1 and CDR2 (germline): SGHAT, FQNNGV. Between the trimmed V and J ends, which lost 5 bases and 2 bases, there was a span of 18 bases. The CDR3, as DNA: TGTGCCAGCAGCCGTCGGGGGGCCCTCTCTCAAGAGACCCAGTACTTC. Translated, it gives CASSRRGALSQETQYF.